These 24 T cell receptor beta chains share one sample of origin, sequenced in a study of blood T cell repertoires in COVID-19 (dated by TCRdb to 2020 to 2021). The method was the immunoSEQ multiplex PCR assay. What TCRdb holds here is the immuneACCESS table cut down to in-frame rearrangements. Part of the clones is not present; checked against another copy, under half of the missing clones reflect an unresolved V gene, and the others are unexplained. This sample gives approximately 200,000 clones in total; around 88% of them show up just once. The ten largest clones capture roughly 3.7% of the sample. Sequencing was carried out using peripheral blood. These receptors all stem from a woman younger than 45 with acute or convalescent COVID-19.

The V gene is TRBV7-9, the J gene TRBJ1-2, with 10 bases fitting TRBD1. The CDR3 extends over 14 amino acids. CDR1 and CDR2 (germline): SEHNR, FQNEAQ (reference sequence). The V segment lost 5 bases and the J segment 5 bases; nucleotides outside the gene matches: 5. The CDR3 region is CASSIPGQGYGYTF. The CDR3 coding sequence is TGTGCCAGCAGCATACCGGGACAGGGGTATGGCTACACCTTC.

The CDR3 DNA is TGTGCCAGCAGTTCTGCCGGGACAGGGTATCAGCCCCAGCATTTT. This codes for CASSSAGTGYQPQHF. The gene calls are TRBV28 and TRBJ1-5, with TRBD1 matching over 9 bases. Germline V gives CDR1 MDHEN, CDR2 SYDVKM. Trimming took 4 bases from V and 5 from J; bases not matched to a gene: 6. This CDR3 has 15 amino acids.

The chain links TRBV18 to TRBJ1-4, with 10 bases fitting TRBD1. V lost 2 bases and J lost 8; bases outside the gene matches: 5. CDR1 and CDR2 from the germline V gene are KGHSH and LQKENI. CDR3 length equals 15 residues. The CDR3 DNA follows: TGTGCCAGCTCACCAGCGACAGGGGGCGGAGAAAAACTGTTTTTT. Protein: CASSPATGGGEKLFF.

DNA for the CDR3: TGTGCCAGCAGCTTCGGGGTTACTGAAGCTTTCTTT. It codes for CASSFGVTEAFF. The chain employs TRBV5-6 and TRBJ1-1; D ambiguous. The length of the CDR3 is 12 residues. The ends were cut back, 2 bases at V and 5 bases at J, with 7 bases in the middle. Per the germline V gene, CDR1 is SGHDT and CDR2 is YYEEEE.

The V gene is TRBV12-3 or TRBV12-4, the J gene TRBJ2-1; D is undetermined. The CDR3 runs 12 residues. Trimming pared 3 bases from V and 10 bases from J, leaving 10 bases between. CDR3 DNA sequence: TGTGCCAGCAGTTTTGTAGCCGGGGAGCAGTTCTTC. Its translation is CASSFVAGEQFF.

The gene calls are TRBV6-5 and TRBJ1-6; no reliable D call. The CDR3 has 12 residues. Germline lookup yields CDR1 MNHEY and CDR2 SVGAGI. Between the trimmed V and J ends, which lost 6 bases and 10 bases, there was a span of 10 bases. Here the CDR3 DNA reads TGTGCCAGCAGCGGTTGGAGATCACCCCTCCACTTT. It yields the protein CASSGWRSPLHF.

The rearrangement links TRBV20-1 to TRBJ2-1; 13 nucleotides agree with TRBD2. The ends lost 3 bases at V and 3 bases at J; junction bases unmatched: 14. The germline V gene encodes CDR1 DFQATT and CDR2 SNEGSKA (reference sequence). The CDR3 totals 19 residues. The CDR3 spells CSASYQGGLAGAGYNEQFF. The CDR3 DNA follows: TGCAGTGCTAGTTACCAGGGTGGACTAGCGGGGGCGGGCTACAATGAGCAGTTCTTC.

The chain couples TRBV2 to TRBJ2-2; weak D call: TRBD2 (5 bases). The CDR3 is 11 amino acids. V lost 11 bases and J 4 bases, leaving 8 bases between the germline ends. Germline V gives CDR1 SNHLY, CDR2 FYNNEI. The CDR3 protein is CAGRGTGELFF. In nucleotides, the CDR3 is TGTGCCGGGAGAGGCACCGGGGAGCTGTTTTTT.

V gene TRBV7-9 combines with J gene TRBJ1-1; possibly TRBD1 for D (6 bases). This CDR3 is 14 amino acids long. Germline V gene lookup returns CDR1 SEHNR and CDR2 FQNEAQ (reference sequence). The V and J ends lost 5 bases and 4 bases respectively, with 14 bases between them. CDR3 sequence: CASSIQGGGTEAFF. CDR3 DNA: TGTGCCAGCAGCATACAGGGTGGCGGCACTGAAGCTTTCTTT. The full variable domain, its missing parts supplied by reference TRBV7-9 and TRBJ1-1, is DTGVSQNPRHKITKRGQNVTFRCDPISEHNRLYWYRQTLGQGPEFLTYFQNEAQLEKSRLLSDRFSAERPKGSFSTLEIQRTEQGDSAMYLCASSIQGGGTEAFFGQGTRLTVV.

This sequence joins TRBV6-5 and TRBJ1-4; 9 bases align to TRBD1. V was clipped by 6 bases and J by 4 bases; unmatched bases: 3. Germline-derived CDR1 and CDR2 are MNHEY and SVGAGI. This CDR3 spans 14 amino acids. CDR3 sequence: CASRHRGLNEKLFF. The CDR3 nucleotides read TGTGCCAGCAGACACAGGGGGCTTAATGAAAAACTGTTTTTT.

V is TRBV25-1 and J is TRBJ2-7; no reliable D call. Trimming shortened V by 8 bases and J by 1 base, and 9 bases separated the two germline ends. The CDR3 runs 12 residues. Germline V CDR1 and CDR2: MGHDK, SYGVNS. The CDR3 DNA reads TGTGCCAGCTCTTCTCTATCCTACGAGCAGTACTTC. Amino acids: CASSSLSYEQYF.

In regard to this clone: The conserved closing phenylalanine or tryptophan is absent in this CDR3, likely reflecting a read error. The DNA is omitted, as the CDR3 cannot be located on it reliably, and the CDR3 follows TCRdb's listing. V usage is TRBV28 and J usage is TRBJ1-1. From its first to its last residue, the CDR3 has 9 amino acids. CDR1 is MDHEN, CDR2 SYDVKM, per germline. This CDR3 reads CASSLPHAG.

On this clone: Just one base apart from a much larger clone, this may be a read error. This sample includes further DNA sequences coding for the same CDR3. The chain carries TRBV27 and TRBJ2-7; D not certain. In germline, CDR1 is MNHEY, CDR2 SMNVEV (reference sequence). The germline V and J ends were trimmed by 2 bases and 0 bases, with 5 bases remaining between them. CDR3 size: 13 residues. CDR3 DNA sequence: TGTGCCAGCAGTTTACGCGGCTCCTACGAGCAGTACTTC. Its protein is CASSLRGSYEQYF.

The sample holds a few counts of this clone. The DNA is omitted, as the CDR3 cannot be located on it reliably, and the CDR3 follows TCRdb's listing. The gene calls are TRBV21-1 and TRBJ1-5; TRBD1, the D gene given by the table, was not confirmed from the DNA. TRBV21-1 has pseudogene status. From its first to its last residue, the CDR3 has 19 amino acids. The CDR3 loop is CASSQLGKVGQGIGQPQHF.

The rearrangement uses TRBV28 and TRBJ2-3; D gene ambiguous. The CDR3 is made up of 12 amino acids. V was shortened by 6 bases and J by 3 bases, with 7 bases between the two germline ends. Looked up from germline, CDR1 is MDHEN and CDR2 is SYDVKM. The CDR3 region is CASSPSTDTQYF. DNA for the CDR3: TGTGCCAGCAGCCCGAGTACAGATACGCAGTATTTT.

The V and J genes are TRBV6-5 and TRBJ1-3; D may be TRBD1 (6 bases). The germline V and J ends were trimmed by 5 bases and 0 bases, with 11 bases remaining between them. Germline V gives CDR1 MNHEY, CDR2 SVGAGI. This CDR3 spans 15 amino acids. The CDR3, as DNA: TGTGCCAGCAGTAGACAGGAGAGCTCTGGAAACACCATATATTTT. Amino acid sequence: CASSRQESSGNTIYF.

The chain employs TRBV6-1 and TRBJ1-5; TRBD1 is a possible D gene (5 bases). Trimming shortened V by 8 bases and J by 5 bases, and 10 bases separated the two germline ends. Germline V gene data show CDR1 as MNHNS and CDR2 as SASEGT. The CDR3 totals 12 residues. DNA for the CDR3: TGTGCCAGCTCCAGGGAATATCAGCCCCAGCATTTT. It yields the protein CASSREYQPQHF.

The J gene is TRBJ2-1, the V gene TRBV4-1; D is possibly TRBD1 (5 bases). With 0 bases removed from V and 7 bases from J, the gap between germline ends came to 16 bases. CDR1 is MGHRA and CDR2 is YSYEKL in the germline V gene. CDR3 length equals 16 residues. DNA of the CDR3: TGCGCCAGCAGCCAAGATCAGAGGCAGGGCTGGAATGAGCAGTTCTTC. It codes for CASSQDQRQGWNEQFF.

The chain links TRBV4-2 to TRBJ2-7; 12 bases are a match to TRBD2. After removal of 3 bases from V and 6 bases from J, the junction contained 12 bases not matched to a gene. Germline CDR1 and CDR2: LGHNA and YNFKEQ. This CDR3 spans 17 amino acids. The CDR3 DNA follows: TGTGCCAGCAGCCAGCGCCTTCTAGCGGGAGGGCCCTCCGAGCAGTACTTC. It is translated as CASSQRLLAGGPSEQYF.

DNA of the CDR3: TGCGCCAGCAGTCGTCGTCTGCAGCCCCAGCATTTT. It is translated as CASSRRLQPQHF. The genes are TRBV10-2 and TRBJ1-5; no definite D call. Trimming cost V 5 bases and J 7 bases, with 9 bases left between them. CDR3 length equals 12 residues. The germline V gene has CDR1 WSHSY and CDR2 SAAADI.

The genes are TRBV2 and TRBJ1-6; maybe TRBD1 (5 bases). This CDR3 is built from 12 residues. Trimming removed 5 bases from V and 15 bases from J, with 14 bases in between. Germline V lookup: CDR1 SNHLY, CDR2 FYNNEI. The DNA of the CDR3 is TGTGCCAGCAGTCGAAGGCAGGGCCTCCTCCACTTT. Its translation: CASSRRQGLLHF.

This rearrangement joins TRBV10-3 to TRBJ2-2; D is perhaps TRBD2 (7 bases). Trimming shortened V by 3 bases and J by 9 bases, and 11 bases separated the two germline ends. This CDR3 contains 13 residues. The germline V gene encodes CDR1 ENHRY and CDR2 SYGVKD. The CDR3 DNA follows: TGTGCCATCAGTGATACGGGGGGCCGGGAGCTGTTTTTT. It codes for CAISDTGGRELFF.

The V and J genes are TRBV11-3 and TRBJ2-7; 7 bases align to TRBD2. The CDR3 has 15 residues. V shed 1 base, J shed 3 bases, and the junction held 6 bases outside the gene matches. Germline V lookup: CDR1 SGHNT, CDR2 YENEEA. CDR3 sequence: CASSLAPGGFYEQYF. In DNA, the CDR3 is TGTGCCAGCAGCTTAGCACCGGGAGGCTTCTACGAGCAGTACTTC.

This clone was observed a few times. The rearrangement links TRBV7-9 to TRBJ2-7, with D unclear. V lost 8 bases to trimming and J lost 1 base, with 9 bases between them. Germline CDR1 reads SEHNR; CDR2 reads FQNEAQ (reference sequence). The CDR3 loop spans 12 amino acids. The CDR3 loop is CASGLQSYEQYF. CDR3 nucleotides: TGTGCCAGCGGCCTTCAATCCTACGAGCAGTACTTC.